A selection of T cell receptor beta chains follows, all from one sample in a study of cytomegalovirus exposure and HLA in healthy donors. Produced via immunoSEQ multiplex PCR; TCRdb's table is partial and in-frame only. This table has about 140,000 clones, 70% to 80% appearing once. Source material: PBMCs. The receptor source for this set is a man younger than 35 in good health and CMV-seronegative. CDR3s include the opening cysteine and the closing phenylalanine or tryptophan. A D gene is named only where the DNA matches it firmly. Clone sizes are given selectively: once, few, many, or a class where the clone is expanded.

d_gene	j_gene	abundance	v_gene	CDR3nt	CDR3aa
TRBD1	TRBJ2-5	few	TRBV6-5	TGTGCCAGCAGTTACATCCGGGACAGTAGAGAGACCCAGTACTTC	CASSYIRDSRETQYF
NA	TRBJ2-5	NA	TRBV9	TGTGCCAGCAGCGTAGCTTCAGGGGAGACCCAGTACTTC	CASSVASGETQYF
TRBD1	TRBJ1-1	NA	TRBV4-1	TGCGCCAGCACCACGACAGGGGGCGCGATGAGGACTGAAGCTTTCTTT	CASTTTGGAMRTEAFF
NA	TRBJ1-1	NA	TRBV19	TGTGCCAGTAGTACCCGGGGTGATACTGAAGCTTTCTTT	CASSTRGDTEAFF
TRBD2	TRBJ2-7	many	TRBV7-8	TGTGCCAGCAGCCCGCAGCGGGAAAGCGTGTACGAGCAGTACTTC	CASSPQRESVYEQYF
NA	TRBJ2-2	NA	TRBV27	TGTGCCAGCAGTTTTAGGGAGGCCGGGGAGCTGTTTTTT	CASSFREAGELFF
NA	TRBJ2-5	NA	TRBV5-6	TGTGCCAGCACCAAACGGGTCCGCTCGAGAGAGACCCAGTACTTC	CASTKRVRSRETQYF
NA	TRBJ1-2	once	TRBV6-5	TGTGCCAGCAGGCCCGACAGCAACTATGGCTACACCTTC	CASRPDSNYGYTF
TRBD1	TRBJ2-6	NA	TRBV30	TGTGCCTGGATAAAAGGGACAGAGACTGGGGCCAACGTCCTGACTTTC	CAWIKGTETGANVLTF
TRBD2	TRBJ2-1	NA	TRBV5-1	TGCGCCAGCAGCTTGGTTTCTGGCGGGGGATACAATGAGCAGTTCTTC	CASSLVSGGGYNEQFF
TRBD1	TRBJ1-1	NA	TRBV19	TGTGCCAGTAGTGGACAGGGGGACACTGAAGCTTTCTTT	CASSGQGDTEAFF
TRBD2	TRBJ2-1	NA	TRBV11-1	TGTGCCAGCAGCATCGGGGGGGGACTAGCGGCGTTCGGGCAGTTCTTC	CASSIGGGLAAFGQFF
NA	TRBJ1-2	NA	TRBV6-5	TGTGCCAGCAGTGCCGGGACACATGAGGGCTACACCTTC	CASSAGTHEGYTF
NA	TRBJ2-7	NA	TRBV2	TGTGCCAGCAGCCGGCAAGACGGGGAGCAGTACTTC	CASSRQDGEQYF
TRBD2	TRBJ2-7	NA	TRBV4-1	TGCGCCAGCAGCCAAGGAGGCGGGGGCTACGAGCAGTACTTC	CASSQGGGGYEQYF
NA	TRBJ1-2	NA	TRBV30	TGTGCCTGGAGTGTACGGGGGGCGGGGGGCTACACCTTC	CAWSVRGAGGYTF
TRBD2	TRBJ2-3	NA	TRBV13	TGTGCCAGCAGCAGAGGACTAGCGGGGTACTTGACAGATACGCAGTATTTT	CASSRGLAGYLTDTQYF
TRBD2	TRBJ2-1	NA	TRBV19	TGTGCCAGTAGTTCGATGACTAGCCCCTACAATGAGCAGTTCTTC	CASSSMTSPYNEQFF
TRBD1	TRBJ2-7	few	TRBV30	TGTGCCTGGGGGACAGAGACCTACGAGCAGTACTTC	CAWGTETYEQYF
TRBD1	TRBJ1-1	NA	TRBV10-3	TGTGCCATCAGTGCGACTGGACAGGGGGCCACCTTGATTAACACTGAAGCTTTCTTT	CAISATGQGATLINTEAFF
TRBD1	TRBJ1-1	NA	TRBV4-1	TGCGCCAGCAGCCAAGATCGTGGACAGGGGACGGTGAGGACTGAAGCTTTCTTT	CASSQDRGQGTVRTEAFF
NA	TRBJ1-2	NA	TRBV7-8	TGTGCCAGCAGCTTAGGGTCTAGATATGGCTACACCTTC	CASSLGSRYGYTF
NA	TRBJ2-1	NA	TRBV6-5	TGTGCCAGCAGTTACTGGGCTAGCGAGGCGGGCAATGAGCAGTTCTTC	CASSYWASEAGNEQFF
NA	TRBJ2-5	NA	TRBV2	TGTGCCAGCGATACTCGGGGGACGTTGCCCAACCCGCAAGAGACCCAGTACTTC	CASDTRGTLPNPQETQYF
TRBD2	TRBJ2-2	few	TRBV19	TGTGCCAGTAGTTCGGGCGGGAGGGCCACCGGGGAGCTGTTTTTT	CASSSGGRATGELFF
NA	TRBJ1-1	once	TRBV6-5	TGTGCCAGCAGTTATAGTAGGAACACTGAAGCTTTCTTT	CASSYSRNTEAFF
TRBD2	TRBJ2-3	few	TRBV6-1	TGTGCCAGCAGTGACTATAGCGGGTACACAGATACGCAGTATTTT	CASSDYSGYTDTQYF
TRBD2	TRBJ2-3	NA	TRBV27	TGTGCCAGCAGTTTGAGGGCTAGCGGGAGATCTGATACGCAGTATTTT	CASSLRASGRSDTQYF
NA	TRBJ2-7	once	TRBV7-2	TGTGCCAGCAGTACATACTACTCCTACGAGCAGTACTTC	CASSTYYSYEQYF
NA	TRBJ1-1	NA	TRBV27	TGTGCCAGCAGTTTCTACGGGTCGGACACTGAAGCTTTCTTT	CASSFYGSDTEAFF
NA	TRBJ1-2	NA	TRBV6-6	TGTGCCAGCAGTCCCCACAACGCGGCAAAAGACTATGGCTACACCTTC	CASSPHNAAKDYGYTF
NA	TRBJ1-1	NA	TRBV6-1	TGTGCCAGCAGTGAAGATAACGGGAACACTGAAGCTTTCTTT	CASSEDNGNTEAFF
NA	TRBJ2-7	NA	TRBV6-1	TGTGCCAGCAGGGACAGTGCCTCCTACGAGCAGTACTTC	CASRDSASYEQYF
NA	TRBJ2-3	NA	TRBV5-6	TGTGCCAGCAGCTTATCAGACAGGGAGGACACAGATACGCAGTATTTT	CASSLSDREDTDTQYF
TRBD1	TRBJ2-4	NA	TRBV5-6	TGTGCCAGCAGCGAACAGGGGTTAACCAAAAACATTCAGTACTTC	CASSEQGLTKNIQYF
NA	TRBJ2-6	NA	TRBV6-1	TGTGCCAGCAGTGGACGACTTGGGGCCAACGTCCTGACTTTC	CASSGRLGANVLTF
NA	TRBJ2-3	once	TRBV29-1	TGCAGCGTAGACTTTACAGATACGCAGTATTTT	CSVDFTDTQYF
TRBD1	TRBJ2-2	NA	TRBV5-8	TGTGCCAGCAGAACGGGACAGCCCACCGGGGAGCTGTTTTTT	CASRTGQPTGELFF
NA	TRBJ1-5	NA	TRBV19	TGTGCCAGTAGTATTGGAGTCGGCAATCAGCCCCAGCATTTT	CASSIGVGNQPQHF
NA	TRBJ2-2	few	TRBV2	TGTGCCAGCAGGGGAGCCGGGGAGCTGTTTTTT	CASRGAGELFF
TRBD1	TRBJ2-2	NA	TRBV5-1	TGCGCCAGCAGCTTGGCCAAGGTGGGGACAGCGAACACCGGGGAGCTGTTTTTT	CASSLAKVGTANTGELFF
NA	TRBJ1-4	once	TRBV9	TGTGCCAGCAGCGTAGGGGCAGGGCACACAACTAATGAAAAACTGTTTTTT	CASSVGAGHTTNEKLFF
NA	TRBJ1-2	NA	TRBV27	TGTGCCAGCAGCCAAATTTCAGGGCCTAACTATGGCTACACCTTC	CASSQISGPNYGYTF
NA	TRBJ1-5	NA	TRBV30	TGTGCCTGGAATAAAGAGGATCAGCCCCAGCATTTT	CAWNKEDQPQHF
TRBD2	TRBJ2-3	NA	TRBV9	TGTGCCAGCAGCGTACTAGCGGGAGATGGCACAGATACGCAGTATTTT	CASSVLAGDGTDTQYF
NA	TRBJ1-2	NA	TRBV5-4	TGTGCCAGCAGCTTGGTTGGACGGAGGACCGAAAGAGGCTACACCTTC	CASSLVGRRTERGYTF
NA	TRBJ2-7	NA	TRBV28	TGTGCCAGCAGTCTCCGTGCCTACGAGCAGTACTTC	CASSLRAYEQYF
TRBD1	TRBJ1-5	NA	TRBV2	TGTGCCAGCAGTCAGGGACAGGGTGTGCGGCAGCCCCAGCATTTT	CASSQGQGVRQPQHF
TRBD1	TRBJ2-3	NA	TRBV30	TGTGCCTGGAGTCGACGGGGACAGGGGGTCACAGATACGCAGTATTTT	CAWSRRGQGVTDTQYF
NA	TRBJ2-5	NA	TRBV7-4	TGTGCCAGCAGCATAAAGCGGTACCAAGAGACCCAGTACTTC	CASSIKRYQETQYF
NA	TRBJ2-3	NA	TRBV25-1	TGTGCCAGCAGTGAAAGCCCCGTGAGTAGCACAGATACGCAGTATTTT	CASSESPVSSTDTQYF
NA	TRBJ2-1	few	TRBV4-1	TGCGCCAGCAGCCAAGAACAGAGCTCCTACAATGAGCAGTTCTTC	CASSQEQSSYNEQFF
NA	TRBJ1-1	NA	TRBV5-4	TGTGCCAGCAGCAGCAACCTGGTAACTGAAGCTTTCTTT	CASSSNLVTEAFF
TRBD2	TRBJ2-7	NA	TRBV18	TGTGCCAGCTCACCACGATCCCTAGCGGACTCCTACGAGCAGTACTTC	CASSPRSLADSYEQYF
TRBD2	TRBJ2-5	NA	TRBV23-1	TGCGCCAGCAGTCAACCTAAGCGGGGGGGAGGGGAGACCCAGTACTTC	CASSQPKRGGGETQYF
NA	TRBJ2-5	NA	TRBV7-2	TGTGCCAGCAGCTTACCGGGTTTCATGGAGACCCAGTACTTC	CASSLPGFMETQYF
TRBD2	TRBJ2-7	NA	TRBV10-2	TGCGCCAGCAGTGAGGATGGGGGGGCCTACGAGCAGTACTTC	CASSEDGGAYEQYF
TRBD1	TRBJ1-5	NA	TRBV10-1	TGCGCCAGCAGGGTTGACAGGGGTCCATCCAATCAGCCCCAGCATTTT	CASRVDRGPSNQPQHF
NA	TRBJ2-7	NA	TRBV11-3	TGTGCCAGCAGCTTAGGTCCGGGGGACTCCTACGAGCAGTACTTC	CASSLGPGDSYEQYF